The 10 T cell receptor beta chains below were found in one sample sequenced in a study of blood T cells in healthy people across ages. With a J-beta primer mix and a sample-barcoded 5' primer, a second PCR ran 7 to 11 cycles. MiXCR, applied by TCRdb to the 5' RACE reads, yields one record per CDR3 protein. The sample consists of some 900,000 distinct CDR3 sequences, around 46% of them appearing once. Sequencing was carried out using blood. The receptors stem from a man aged 30-40 years in good health.

The J gene is TRBJ2-7, the V gene TRBV7-9; the D is unclear. There are 15 residues in the CDR3. Per germline, CDR1 SEHNR and CDR2 FQNEAQ (reference sequence). Trimming removed 2 bases at V and 0 bases at J, with 11 bases between. CDR3 sequence (DNA): TGTGCCAGCAGCTTAATCGAGGCAGGCTCCTACGAGCAGTACTTC. As protein: CASSLIEAGSYEQYF.

The chain has TRBV10-3 and TRBJ1-2; D uncertain. Germline V CDR1 and CDR2: ENHRY, SYGVKD. This CDR3 is built from 14 residues. V lost 6 bases and J 3 bases, leaving 14 bases between the germline ends. The CDR3 reads CAISSGTDYYGYTF. CDR3 DNA sequence: TGTGCCATCAGCAGTGGAACAGATTACTATGGCTACACCTTC.

The chain carries TRBV27 and TRBJ1-1, with D uncertain. V lost 5 bases and J 0 bases, leaving 16 bases between the germline ends. Germline lookup yields CDR1 MNHEY and CDR2 SMNVEV (reference sequence). The CDR3 is made up of 16 amino acids. CDR3 DNA: TGTGCCAGCAGTCCGAACCCCCCAAGCCTGAACACTGAAGCTTTCTTT. Protein product: CASSPNPPSLNTEAFF.

This clonotype came up a few times. V gene TRBV4-3 combines with J gene TRBJ2-1; no definite D call. The CDR3 has 13 amino acids. V lost 0 bases and J lost 5, with 5 bases in between. Germline-derived CDR1 and CDR2 are LGHNA and YSLEER. The CDR3 bases are TGCGCCAGCAGCCAAGATGTAAACAATGAGCAGTTCTTC. It codes for CASSQDVNNEQFF.

A word on this clonotype: This may be a read error: a much more frequent sequence differs by one nucleotide. The V and J genes are TRBV6-5 and TRBJ2-7, with TRBD2 matching 8 bases. Germline values: CDR1 MNHEY, CDR2 SVGAGI. CDR3 length equals 16 residues. Germline trimming cut 2 bases from V and 7 bases from J; bases unmatched to any gene: 13. The CDR3 protein is CASSYTPSGRYNEQYF. The CDR3 DNA is TGTGCCAGCAGTTACACACCTAGCGGGCGATACAATGAGCAGTACTTC.

CDR3 sequence: CASSSILTSGSYNEQFF. DNA for the CDR3: TGTGCCAGCAGCTCGATACTAACTAGCGGGAGCTACAATGAGCAGTTCTTC. The rearrangement links TRBV5-4 to TRBJ2-1; TRBD2 matches 11 bases. Germline assignment: CDR1 SGHNT and CDR2 YYREEE (reference sequence). This CDR3 is built from 17 residues. The V and J ends lost 3 bases and 3 bases, in that order; junction bases with no gene match: 8.

Only a few counts were recorded for this clonotype. The chain employs TRBV5-1 and TRBJ2-1; 7 nucleotides line up with TRBD2. The CDR3 contains 15 residues. Germline values: CDR1 SGHRS, CDR2 YFSETQ. V shed 0 bases and J 7 bases; nucleotides not matched to a gene: 7. The CDR3: CASSLAVRGGNEQFF. The CDR3 nucleotides are TGCGCCAGCAGCTTGGCTGTCCGGGGAGGGAATGAGCAGTTCTTC.

This clonotype has at least ten counts. The chain links TRBV20-1 to TRBJ1-1, with 8 bases fitting TRBD1. CDR1 is DFQATT, CDR2 SNEGSKA, per germline (reference sequence). V was clipped by 2 bases and J by 3 bases; unmatched bases: 8. The CDR3 spans 15 residues. The CDR3 DNA follows: TGCAGTGCTAGAAGGACAGGGCTGAGGGACACTGAAGCTTTCTTT. Translating it yields CSARRTGLRDTEAFF.

The chain combines TRBV9 with TRBJ2-5; tentative D call: TRBD1 (5 bases). The CDR3 is 12 residues long. Deletions cut 0 bases from V and 5 bases from J, with 5 bases between. Looked up from germline, CDR1 is SGDLS and CDR2 is YYNGEE. CDR3 sequence: CASSVEGETQYF. The CDR3 DNA follows: TGTGCCAGCAGCGTAGAGGGGGAGACCCAGTACTTC.

Only one count was recorded for this clonotype. This chain connects TRBV7-9 to TRBJ2-5; the match to TRBD1 covers 9 bases. Germline-derived CDR1 and CDR2 are SEHNR and FQNEAQ (reference sequence). This CDR3 is 16 amino acids long. V dropped 2 bases and J dropped 1; count of bases not matched to a gene: 5. In DNA, the CDR3 is TGTGCCAGCAGCTTAATAAGGGACAGGGTCCAAGAGACCCAGTACTTC. This gives the protein CASSLIRDRVQETQYF.